The present T cell receptor (beta chain) was sequenced within a study of cytomegalovirus exposure and HLA in healthy donors. Study-level information: Previous work identified roughly 120 million unique TCR beta sequences from around 170 million T cells. The study's findings and limits: Among TCR beta chains, those listed as cytomegalovirus-associated numbered over 150.

Comments on this clone: The antigen remains undetermined.

The junction had 3 bases not matched to a gene; V was cut back by 0 bases and J by 2 bases. The CDR3 totals 16 residues. Looked up from germline, CDR1 is LGHNA and CDR2 is YNFKEQ. The PCR made use of 60 Vbeta and 13 Jbeta primers. Sequenced by immunoSEQ multiplex PCR; TCRdb stores in-frame clones only, minus some. This table has some 130,000 clones, 65% to 90% appearing once. The chain uses TRBV4-2 and TRBJ2-2, with TRBD2 identical over 7 bases. This receptor was taken from a male donor in good health and CMV-seropositive. Sequencing was carried out using PBMCs. CDR3 protein: CASSQDGGSNTGELFF. The CDR3 bases are TGTGCCAGCAGCCAAGACGGGGGGTCCAACACCGGGGAGCTGTTTTTT.